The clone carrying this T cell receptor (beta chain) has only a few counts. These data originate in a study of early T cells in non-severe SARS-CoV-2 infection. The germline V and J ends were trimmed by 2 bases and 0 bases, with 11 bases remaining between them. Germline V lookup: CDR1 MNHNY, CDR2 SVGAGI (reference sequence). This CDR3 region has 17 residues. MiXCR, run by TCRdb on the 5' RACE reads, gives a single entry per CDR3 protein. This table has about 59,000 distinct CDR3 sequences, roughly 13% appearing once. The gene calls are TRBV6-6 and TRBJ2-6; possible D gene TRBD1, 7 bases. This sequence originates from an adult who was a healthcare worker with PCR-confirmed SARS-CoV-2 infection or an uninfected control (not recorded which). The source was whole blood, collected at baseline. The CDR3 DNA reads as TGTGCCAGCAGTTACGGGCAGGGGGGCTCTGGGGCCAACGTCCTGACTTTC. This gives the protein CASSYGQGGSGANVLTF.